A single sample is the source of the 32 T cell receptor beta chains below, sequenced in a study of patients and donors after allogeneic stem cell transplantation. Via MiXCR, TCRdb re-called the RT-PCR reads, giving one row per CDR3 protein. The table lists 90,000 to 120,000 distinct CDR3 sequences, 35% to 45% of them singletons. The sequencing input was blood, either unsorted or a sorted T cell fraction (not recorded which). The receptors originated from a human donor who was either an allogeneic HSCT recipient or a stem cell or donor lymphocyte infusion donor (not recorded which). It is not recorded whose cells these are; they may come from a transplant donor.

The J gene is TRBJ1-2, the V gene TRBV6-6; no definite D call. Germline V gene sequence: CDR1 MNHNY, CDR2 SVGAGI (reference sequence). The CDR3 is 12 amino acids. Trimming removed 10 bases at V and 4 bases at J, with 13 bases between. The CDR3 DNA reads as TGTGCCACCGCCCGAGTCACCTATGGCTACACCTTC. Protein sequence: CATARVTYGYTF.

The CDR3 DNA follows: TGCGCCAGCAGCCAAGACCGGAGGACAGTCCAGGGGAACTATGGCTACACCTTC. This translates into CASSQDRRTVQGNYGYTF. The rearrangement joins TRBV4-3 to TRBJ1-2; perhaps TRBD1 as D (6 bases). The CDR3 extends over 18 amino acids. Germline loops: CDR1 LGHNA, CDR2 YSLEER. V lost 0 bases and J 2 bases, leaving 19 bases between the germline ends.

The chain couples TRBV3-1 to TRBJ1-5; no clear D gene. Looked up from germline, CDR1 is LGHDT and CDR2 is YNNKEL (reference sequence). V lost 0 bases and J lost 5, with 5 bases in between. This CDR3 is built from 13 residues. For the CDR3, the DNA is TGTGCCAGCAGCCAAGAAGTACATCAGCCCCAGCATTTT. Encoded protein: CASSQEVHQPQHF.

This clonotype was seen just once. The J gene is TRBJ2-1, the V gene TRBV10-3; 14 positions match TRBD2. J was trimmed by 6 bases and V by 2 bases; bases with no gene match: 0. The CDR3 runs 15 residues. Germline CDR1 and CDR2: ENHRY and SYGVKD. The DNA of the CDR3 is TGTGCCATCAGTGAGGGGACTAGCGGGAGCAATGAGCAGTTCTTC. It translates to CAISEGTSGSNEQFF.

CDR3 DNA: TGTGCCAGCAGCCCAATTGGCGTCCTGACTTTC. Its protein is CASSPIGVLTF. The V and J genes are TRBV11-2 and TRBJ2-6; D is unclear. The germline CDR1 and CDR2 sequences are SGHAT and FQNNGV. CDR3 size: 11 residues. V was clipped by 5 bases and J by 12 bases, with 8 bases between them. Full variable domain (outside the CDR3, taken from reference TRBV11-2 and TRBJ2-6): EAGVAQSPRYKIIEKRQSVAFWCNPISGHATLYWYQQILGQGPKLLIQFQNNGVVDDSQLPKDRFSAERLKGVDSTLKIQPAKLEDSAVYLCASSPIGVLTFGAGSRLTVL.

This sequence joins TRBV5-1 and TRBJ2-1; the match to TRBD1 covers 8 bases. Germline CDR1 and CDR2: SGHRS and YFSETQ. The CDR3 runs to 14 residues. J gave up 8 bases and V 7 bases, and 11 bases lay outside the gene matches. The CDR3 nucleotides are TGCGCCAGCCGGGGACAGGAGCGGTCCGATGAGCAGTTCTTC. It specifies CASRGQERSDEQFF. The full variable domain, completed using reference TRBV5-1 and TRBJ2-1, is KAGVTQTPRYLIKTRGQQVTLSCSPISGHRSVSWYQQTPGQGLQFLFEYFSETQRNKGNFPGRFSGRQFSNSRSEMNVSTLELGDSALYLCASRGQERSDEQFFGPGTRLTVL.

This clonotype turned up a few times. The V and J genes are TRBV29-1 and TRBJ1-1; D remains unclear. The CDR3 contains 9 residues. Trimming took off 6 bases at V and 11 bases at J, with 10 bases between the two ends. Germline lookup yields CDR1 SQVTM and CDR2 ANQGSEA. CDR3 region: CSVRRGAFF. The CDR3 bases are TGCAGCGTCAGGAGAGGCGCTTTCTTT.

The chain carries TRBV7-8 and TRBJ2-2; no clear D. This CDR3 contains 15 residues. V was shortened by 2 bases and J by 1 base, with 8 bases between the two germline ends. Germline V gives CDR1 SGHVS, CDR2 FQNEAQ. The CDR3 bases are TGTGCCAGCAGCTTACAAGGATTGAACACCGGGGAGCTGTTTTTT. Residues: CASSLQGLNTGELFF.

The genes are TRBV12-3 or TRBV12-4 and TRBJ1-5, with a weak D call TRBD1 (6 bases). Trimming removed 4 bases at V and 3 bases at J, with 10 bases between. The CDR3 runs to 14 residues. Here the CDR3 DNA reads TGTGCCAGCAGTTATGACAGGTTCAATCAGCCCCAGCATTTT. Residues: CASSYDRFNQPQHF.

The rearrangement links TRBV6-5 to TRBJ2-3; D unclear. Trimming took off 0 bases at V and 8 bases at J, with 12 bases between the two ends. The CDR3 is made up of 14 amino acids. Germline-derived CDR1 and CDR2 are MNHEY and SVGAGI. The CDR3 sequence: CASSYSRSTLTQYF. CDR3 DNA sequence: TGTGCCAGCAGTTACTCGAGGTCCACCCTTACGCAGTATTTT.

This clonotype was seen a handful of times. J is TRBJ1-1 and V is TRBV10-3; tentative D call: TRBD1 (6 bases). Trimming pared 8 bases from V and 1 base from J, leaving 8 bases between. The germline gives CDR1 ENHRY, CDR2 SYGVKD. The CDR3 has 12 amino acids. The CDR3 loop reads CAIAGQNTEAFF. DNA of the CDR3: TGTGCCATCGCGGGACAGAACACTGAAGCTTTCTTT.

The chain has TRBV7-2 and TRBJ1-4, with D tentatively TRBD1 (5 bases). V was shortened by 3 bases and J by 7 bases, with 6 bases between the two germline ends. Germline CDR1 reads SGHTA; CDR2 reads FQGNSA. The CDR3 runs to 12 residues. Written as DNA, the CDR3 is TGTGCCAGCAGCTTGGGGGGTGAAAAACTGTTTTTT. Protein: CASSLGGEKLFF.

This clonotype was seen a handful of times. This sequence joins TRBV5-1 and TRBJ1-2; D is unclear. CDR3 length: 13 residues. With 2 bases removed from V and 7 bases from J, the gap between germline ends came to 12 bases. Germline V gene sequence: CDR1 SGHRS, CDR2 YFSETQ. CDR3 DNA sequence: TGCGCCAGCAGCTTTACAAGGGAGGCTGGCTACACCTTC. Its translation: CASSFTREAGYTF.

The rearrangement uses TRBV5-1 and TRBJ2-3; D possibly corresponds to TRBD1 (5 bases). V lost 4 bases and J lost 0, with 12 bases in between. CDR3 size: 15 residues. Germline assignment: CDR1 SGHRS and CDR2 YFSETQ. CDR3 nucleotide sequence: TGCGCCAGCAGCCTTGACAGAGATAGCACAGATACGCAGTATTTT. Amino acids: CASSLDRDSTDTQYF.

The V call is TRBV29-1, the J call TRBJ1-1, with D unclear. The V gene's germline CDR1 is SQVTM and CDR2 ANQGSEA. V was cut by 4 bases and J by 5 bases, with 8 bases left in between. The CDR3 loop spans 11 amino acids. The CDR3 here is CSVADWTEAFF. CDR3 nucleotides: TGCAGCGTTGCCGATTGGACTGAAGCTTTCTTT.

This clonotype was counted only a few times. The chain couples TRBV4-3 to TRBJ2-5, with a tentative D call TRBD2 (6 bases). Germline loops: CDR1 LGHNA, CDR2 YSLEER. The CDR3 covers 13 residues. Trimming pared 1 base from V and 7 bases from J, leaving 10 bases between. For the CDR3, the DNA is TGCGCCAGCAGCCAAGGTGGAGCGGGGACCCAGTACTTC. Translated, it gives CASSQGGAGTQYF.

This chain joins TRBV14 and TRBJ1-6; unclear D gene. The CDR3 runs 12 residues. The germline V and J ends were trimmed by 1 base and 8 bases, with 3 bases remaining between them. Germline V CDR1 and CDR2: SGHDN, FVKESK. This CDR3 is CASSQAYSPLHF. Here the CDR3 DNA reads TGTGCCAGCAGCCAAGCGTATTCACCCCTCCACTTT. Drawing the rest from reference TRBV14 and TRBJ1-6, the complete variable domain is EAGVTQFPSHSVIEKGQTVTLRCDPISGHDNLYWYRRVMGKEIKFLLHFVKESKQDESGMPNNRFLAERTGGTYSTLKVQPAELEDSGVYFCASSQAYSPLHFGNGTRLTVT.

This clonotype turned up a few times. This sequence joins TRBV29-1 and TRBJ1-1; D perhaps matches TRBD1 (6 bases). The CDR3 contains 12 residues. Germline CDR1 and CDR2: SQVTM and ANQGSEA. V lost 7 bases and J lost 2, with 11 bases in between. For the CDR3, the DNA is TGCAGCGCCGAGGGGGGCAACACTGAAGCTTTCTTT. Translated: CSAEGGNTEAFF.

The J gene is TRBJ2-7, the V gene TRBV20-1; D possibly uses TRBD1 or TRBD2 (5 bases each). CDR1 and CDR2 from the germline V gene are DFQATT and SNEGSKA (reference sequence). This CDR3 is 15 amino acids long. V lost 0 bases, J lost 5 bases, and 17 bases lay in between. This CDR3 is CSAREGTGKMHEQYF. CDR3 nucleotides: TGCAGTGCTAGAGAGGGGACCGGGAAGATGCACGAGCAGTACTTC.

The chain carries TRBV7-9 and TRBJ2-5; no firm D call. CDR1 is SEHNR and CDR2 is FQNEAQ in the germline V gene (reference sequence). Trimming pared 4 bases from V and 5 bases from J, leaving 8 bases between. This CDR3 has 12 amino acids. The CDR3 region is CASSYYFETQYF. CDR3 DNA sequence: TGTGCCAGCAGCTACTACTTCGAGACCCAGTACTTC.

The V call is TRBV7-8, the J call TRBJ2-5; no reliable D call. V lost 2 bases and J 3 bases, leaving 10 bases between the germline ends. The CDR3 sequence is 14 residues long. CDR1 and CDR2 from the germline V gene are SGHVS and FQNEAQ. The CDR3 nucleotides are TGTGCCAGCAGCTTAAATACCAAGAAAGAGACCCAGTACTTC. Translation gives CASSLNTKKETQYF. The full variable domain, with the rest looked up from reference TRBV7-8 and TRBJ2-5, is GAGVSQSPRYKVAKRGQDVALRCDPISGHVSLFWYQQALGQGPEFLTYFQNEAQLDKSGLPSDRFFAERPEGSVSTLKIQRTQQEDSAVYLCASSLNTKKETQYFGPGTRLLVL.

The chain joins TRBV29-1 to TRBJ2-1, with 9 bases matching TRBD1. Trimming took 6 bases from V and 0 from J; bases not matched to a gene: 3. This CDR3 region has 14 residues. Per germline, CDR1 SQVTM and CDR2 ANQGSEA. CDR3 coding DNA: TGCAGCGTGCTGACAGGGGGCTCCTACAATGAGCAGTTCTTC. As protein: CSVLTGGSYNEQFF.

This clonotype has only one observation. A read error is likely, as this CDR3 ends without the conserved phenylalanine or tryptophan. The chain employs TRBV12-3 or TRBV12-4 and TRBJ2-7; D gene unclear. V lost 7 bases, J lost 6 bases, and 16 bases lay in between. This CDR3 comprises 13 residues. In DNA, the CDR3 is TGTGCCAGCACAAGATGGCCTTGGGGCGAGCAGTACCTC. Its protein product is CASTRWPWGEQYL.

The CDR3: CASSLDRITDTQYF. The CDR3, as DNA: TGTGCCAGCAGCCTGGACAGGATAACAGATACGCAGTATTTT. The chain is built from TRBV12-3 or TRBV12-4 and TRBJ2-3; 7 nucleotides line up with TRBD1. This CDR3 has 14 amino acids. Trimming took 6 bases from V and 3 from J; bases not matched to a gene: 6.

The rearrangement uses TRBV28 and TRBJ1-5; D is possibly TRBD1 (5 bases). CDR1 is MDHEN, CDR2 SYDVKM, per germline. The CDR3 has 19 residues. V lost 3 bases and J 3 bases, leaving 24 bases between the germline ends. For the CDR3, the DNA is TGTGCCAGCAGTTTTAAACATCGGCTGGGCAGGGTCTACAATCAGCCCCAGCATTTT. Its translation is CASSFKHRLGRVYNQPQHF.

The chain is built from TRBV20-1 and TRBJ2-5; no reliable D call. CDR3 length equals 13 residues. From germline, CDR1 is DFQATT and CDR2 SNEGSKA (reference sequence). Trimming took 6 bases from V and 1 from J, leaving 12 bases between them. The CDR3 spells CSAGASFQETQYF. The CDR3 nucleotides are TGCAGTGCCGGCGCCAGCTTCCAAGAGACCCAGTACTTC.

In this sample, this clonotype turned up a few times. The rearrangement links TRBV20-1 to TRBJ1-1, with D tentatively TRBD1 (6 bases). Germline CDR1 reads DFQATT; CDR2 reads SNEGSKA (reference sequence). CDR3 length equals 12 residues. Trimming pared 6 bases from V and 1 base from J, leaving 9 bases between. The CDR3 nucleotides read TGCAGTGCATTACAGGGGAACACTGAAGCTTTCTTT. Translated, it gives CSALQGNTEAFF.

This clonotype was recorded a few times. The rearrangement uses TRBV10-3 and TRBJ2-7; TRBD1 might be the D (6 bases). This CDR3 contains 13 residues. V lost 6 bases and J 5 bases, leaving 14 bases between the germline ends. Germline lookup yields CDR1 ENHRY and CDR2 SYGVKD. Here the CDR3 reads CAIREQGPHEQYF. The CDR3 DNA sequence: TGTGCCATCAGGGAACAGGGCCCCCACGAGCAGTACTTC.

This clonotype was picked up many times. The rearrangement joins TRBV7-2 to TRBJ1-5, with 9 bases identical to TRBD1. This CDR3 has 14 residues. The germline gives CDR1 SGHTA, CDR2 FQGNSA. J was trimmed by 7 bases and V by 4 bases; bases with no gene match: 5. This chain's CDR3 is CASSYDRGKQPQHF. Here the CDR3 DNA reads TGTGCCAGCAGCTACGACAGGGGGAAGCAGCCCCAGCATTTT.

This clonotype has more than one count but fewer than ten. CDR3 loop: CATSRDQGAGTDTQYF. DNA of the CDR3: TGTGCCACCAGCAGAGATCAGGGGGCGGGAACAGATACGCAGTATTTT. The chain joins TRBV15 to TRBJ2-3; TRBD1 aligns across 8 bases. Germline V lookup: CDR1 LNHNV, CDR2 YYDKDF (reference sequence). The CDR3 is 16 amino acids. V shed 0 bases, J shed 3 bases, and the junction held 5 bases outside the gene matches.

This clonotype was counted only a few times. The gene calls are TRBV5-6 and TRBJ2-1, with TRBD2 matching over 12 bases. V dropped 3 bases and J dropped 5; count of bases not matched to a gene: 3. Germline V gene data show CDR1 as SGHDT and CDR2 as YYEEEE. This CDR3 spans 15 amino acids. CDR3 in amino acids: CASSSRLAGDNEQFF. For the CDR3, the DNA is TGTGCCAGCAGCTCGCGACTAGCGGGAGACAATGAGCAGTTCTTC.

In its sample, this clonotype is large. This chain links TRBV20-1 with TRBJ2-1; D may correspond to TRBD1 or TRBD2 (5 bases each). The V end lost 1 base, the J end lost 8 bases, and 12 bases lay between the germline ends. CDR1 and CDR2 from the germline V gene are DFQATT and SNEGSKA (reference sequence). CDR3 length equals 13 residues. This chain's CDR3 is CSARGRAGHEQFF. CDR3 sequence (DNA): TGCAGTGCTAGAGGGCGGGCAGGGCATGAGCAGTTCTTC.